This T cell receptor beta chain comes out of a study of T cell responses to AZD1222 COVID-19 vaccine. CDR1 WSHSY and CDR2 SAAADI come from the germline V gene. V dropped 7 bases and J dropped 7; count of bases not matched to a gene: 11. This CDR3 comprises 14 residues. This clone appeared a single time. Its cognate antigen is unknown. General observations from the study: At baseline, just five to seven AZD1222 recipients tested seropositive. Variant regions that are unmutated are reportedly the target of nearly half of spike-specific TCRs. The donor group comprised mostly white British people and more females; the analysis possibly underestimated clonal diversity. The study found vaccine-associated CD4 TCRs spanning spike, dominant at 160-218 and 743-854.

TCRdb's copy holds only in-frame clones and misses some; the assay was immunoSEQ multiplex PCR. The sample lists 150,000 to 170,000 clones, 80% to 90% occurring once. The chain carries TRBV10-2 and TRBJ1-1; 8 nucleotides line up with TRBD1. The sequence derives from an adult in good health. The sample consisted of peripheral blood, taken on day 0 of MenACWY control vaccination. CDR3 sequence (DNA): TGCGCCAGCAAAGACCCGGGACAGGTCTTTGAAGCTTTCTTT. Amino acid sequence: CASKDPGQVFEAFF.